These 12 T cell receptor beta chains share one sample of origin, sequenced in a study of blood T cell repertoires in COVID-19. The assay was immunoSEQ multiplex PCR, and TCRdb's table has in-frame clones only and misses some. This table has more than 200,000 clones, 84% appearing once. Sequenced material: peripheral blood. These receptors were taken from a man between 60 and 75 years old with acute or convalescent COVID-19.

CDR3 region: CASSPIKAGPGQKRHEQYF. The CDR3 DNA is TGTGCCAGCAGCCCGATCAAAGCTGGACCGGGACAGAAAAGGCACGAGCAGTACTTC. The chain combines TRBV11-2 with TRBJ2-7, with 7 bases aligning to TRBD1. Germline V gene sequence: CDR1 SGHAT, CDR2 FQNNGV. This CDR3 spans 19 amino acids. The trim removed 5 bases at V and 5 bases at J, leaving 24 bases unmatched. The full variable domain, rest sourced from reference TRBV11-2 and TRBJ2-7, is EAGVAQSPRYKIIEKRQSVAFWCNPISGHATLYWYQQILGQGPKLLIQFQNNGVVDDSQLPKDRFSAERLKGVDSTLKIQPAKLEDSAVYLCASSPIKAGPGQKRHEQYFGPGTRLTVT.

The chain uses TRBV7-2 and TRBJ2-3; D not resolved. The CDR3 has 16 amino acids. Trimming removed 2 bases at V and 0 bases at J, with 12 bases between. CDR1 and CDR2 from the germline V gene are SGHTA and FQGNSA. The CDR3 DNA follows: TGTGCCAGCAGCTTATACCCCCCGCGGAGCACAGATACGCAGTATTTT. It is translated as CASSLYPPRSTDTQYF. Full variable domain (remainder filled in from reference TRBV7-2 and TRBJ2-3): GAGVSQSPSNKVTEKGKDVELRCDPISGHTALYWYRQSLGQGLEFLIYFQGNSAPDKSGLPSDRFSAERTGGSVSTLTIQRTQQEDSAVYLCASSLYPPRSTDTQYFGPGTRLTVL.

A remark on this clone: Other DNA sequences of this sample code for an identical CDR3. The chain carries TRBV10-3 and TRBJ1-5, with 7 bases aligning to TRBD1. The CDR3 extends over 13 amino acids. Germline trimming cut 6 bases from V and 4 bases from J; bases unmatched to any gene: 3. Germline values: CDR1 ENHRY, CDR2 SYGVKD. The CDR3 reads CAIRQGPNQPQHF. CDR3 coding DNA: TGTGCCATCAGACAGGGGCCTAATCAGCCCCAGCATTTT.

The sample holds one count of this clone. The chain combines TRBV4-2 with TRBJ2-5; the match to TRBD2 covers 13 bases. The CDR3 covers 18 residues. CDR1 is LGHNA, CDR2 YNFKEQ, per germline. V lost 0 bases to trimming and J lost 1 base; unmatched junction nucleotides: 5. CDR3 DNA sequence: TGTGCCAGCAGCCAAGAACTAGCGGGAGGGCCTCTCCAAGAGACCCAGTACTTC. Amino acids: CASSQELAGGPLQETQYF.

This clone came up a few times. V and J are TRBV7-9 and TRBJ2-1, with 11 bases matching TRBD2. Germline CDR1 SEHNR, CDR2 FQNEAQ (reference sequence). The CDR3 is 16 residues long. V gave up 0 bases and J gave up 2 bases; unmatched junction bases: 0. CDR3 loop: CASSLAGLAAYNEQFF. For the CDR3, the DNA is TGTGCCAGCAGCTTAGCGGGACTAGCGGCCTACAATGAGCAGTTCTTC.

This sequence joins TRBV3-1 (or the pseudogene TRBV3-2) and TRBJ1-1, with D unclear. The CDR3 is 16 residues long. Trimming took 3 bases from V and 0 from J, leaving 14 bases between them. CDR1 is LGHDT, CDR2 YNNKEL, per germline (reference sequence). The CDR3 region is CASSHTRGGMNTEAFF. The CDR3 bases are TGTGCCAGCAGCCATACCCGTGGAGGGATGAACACTGAAGCTTTCTTT.

The chain combines TRBV30 with TRBJ1-5; the D is unclear. This CDR3 is 14 amino acids long. Trimming stripped 2 bases from V and 5 bases from J, with 13 bases between. In germline, CDR1 is GTSNPN, CDR2 SVGIG (reference sequence). The CDR3 reads CAWSRGSEHQPQHF. CDR3 coding DNA: TGTGCCTGGAGTAGAGGGTCCGAGCATCAGCCCCAGCATTTT.

The chain joins TRBV9 to TRBJ1-3, with 8 bases fitting TRBD1. V trimming: 4 bases; J trimming: 0 bases; junction bases outside the gene matches: 12. The germline gives CDR1 SGDLS, CDR2 YYNGEE. The CDR3 is 18 amino acids. CDR3 loop: CASSPRDRSFLSGNTIYF. The CDR3 DNA reads TGTGCCAGCAGCCCCCGGGACAGGAGCTTCCTCTCTGGAAACACCATATATTTT.

This chain joins TRBV12-5 and TRBJ1-2; weak D call: TRBD1 (5 bases). Trimming shortened V by 1 base and J by 1 base, and 10 bases separated the two germline ends. Germline V gives CDR1 LGHNT, CDR2 FRNRAP. The CDR3 covers 15 residues. The CDR3 nucleotides are TGTGCTAGTGGTTTGGACGGGGGGATTAACTATGGCTACACCTTC. Translation: CASGLDGGINYGYTF. The variable domain in full, with the rest retrieved from reference TRBV12-5 and TRBJ1-2, is DARVTQTPRHKVTEMGQEVTMRCQPILGHNTVFWYRQTMMQGLELLAYFRNRAPLDDSGMPKDRFSAEMPDATLATLKIQPSEPRDSAVYFCASGLDGGINYGYTFGSGTRLTVV.

This chain links TRBV7-2 with TRBJ2-7, with 10 bases aligning to TRBD2. Per germline, CDR1 SGHTA and CDR2 FQGNSA. V lost 0 bases, J lost 0 bases, and 5 bases stayed unmatched. This CDR3 region has 17 residues. CDR3 in DNA: TGTGCCAGCAGCTTAGCCCAGCGGGGGGGCATCTCCTACGAGCAGTACTTC. This gives the protein CASSLAQRGGISYEQYF. Full variable domain (rest looked up from reference TRBV7-2 and TRBJ2-7): GAGVSQSPSNKVTEKGKDVELRCDPISGHTALYWYRQSLGQGLEFLIYFQGNSAPDKSGLPSDRFSAERTGGSVSTLTIQRTQQEDSAVYLCASSLAQRGGISYEQYFGPGTRLTVT.

This sequence joins TRBV6-5 and TRBJ1-1; 8 bases agree with TRBD1. Germline CDR1 is MNHEY and CDR2 is SVGAGI. Unmatched junction bases numbered 6, after V lost 5 bases and J lost 4 bases. This CDR3 comprises 14 residues. The CDR3 spells CASSHGQGATEAFF. CDR3 DNA sequence: TGTGCCAGCAGTCACGGACAGGGCGCCACTGAAGCTTTCTTT.

The V gene is TRBV12-2, the J gene TRBJ1-6; TRBD1, the table's D call, lacks a check against the DNA. TRBV12-2 is a pseudogene. This CDR3 is built from 16 residues. The CDR3 region has the DNA TGTGCAAGTCGCTTAGCGCGGGCAGGGGGCCAATCACCCCTCCACTTT. Translating gives CASRLARAGGQSPLHF.